This TCR beta chain stems from a study of cytomegalovirus exposure and HLA in healthy donors. Whole-study findings and limits: V- and J-gene trimming of TCR beta was linked (in a later analysis) to a missense DCLRE1C variant. Because they were indistinguishable, some V segments, including TRBV6-2 and TRBV6-3, were excluded.

With 60 Vbeta and 13 Jbeta primers, the PCR was carried out. The assay was immunoSEQ multiplex PCR, and TCRdb's table has in-frame clones only and misses some. The sample gives about 190,000 clones, 75% to 85% of which show up once; around 0.8% is in the top ten. This clone has more than one count but fewer than ten. The antigen remains undetermined. CDR1 is SGDLS, CDR2 YYNGEE, per germline. V trimming: 3 bases; J trimming: 2 bases; junction bases outside the gene matches: 4. The CDR3 spans 14 residues. This receptor was identified in a woman between 18 and 30 years old in good health and CMV-seronegative. Sequencing was done on a sample of PBMCs. The chain joins TRBV9 to TRBJ1-1; 7 bases are a match to TRBD1. In DNA form, the CDR3 reads TGTGCCAGCAGCGCTACAGGGGTAAACACTGAAGCTTTCTTT. It codes for CASSATGVNTEAFF.